These 20 T cell receptor beta chains were all obtained from the same sample, sequenced in a study of OX40 agonist ivuxolimab in advanced cancers. TCRdb's copy holds only in-frame clones and misses some; the assay was immunoSEQ multiplex PCR. The sample has approximately 70,000 clones, 92% seen once. Source: CD4+ or CD8+ T cells sorted from blood, taken in a trial of the OX40 agonist ivuxolimab. These receptors were taken from an adult with an advanced solid tumor such as melanoma, head and neck, liver or kidney cancer.

This clone was seen only once. This chain uses TRBV18 with TRBJ2-1; D unclear. This CDR3 comprises 16 residues. Trimming pared 3 bases from V and 6 bases from J, leaving 18 bases between. Per germline, CDR1 KGHSH and CDR2 LQKENI. Here the CDR3 DNA reads TGTGCCAGCTCACCCGGTATCCAGCGTCACTCCAATGAGCAGTTCTTC. Residues: CASSPGIQRHSNEQFF.

The rearrangement uses TRBV18 and TRBJ2-7; D unresolved. The CDR3 spans 12 residues. The germline V gene encodes CDR1 KGHSH and CDR2 LQKENI. Trimming removed 4 bases at V and 3 bases at J, with 7 bases between. The CDR3 is CASSLGHYEQYF. CDR3 sequence (DNA): TGTGCCAGCTCACTAGGGCACTACGAGCAGTACTTC.

The V gene is TRBV29-1, the J gene TRBJ2-5; D is uncertain. From germline, CDR1 is SQVTM and CDR2 ANQGSEA. V lost 1 base, J lost 4 bases, and 10 bases lay in between. This CDR3 contains 13 residues. CDR3 residues: CSVEVRQLETQYF. CDR3 nucleotides: TGCAGCGTTGAAGTCCGGCAGTTAGAGACCCAGTACTTC.

CDR3 nucleotides: TGTGCCAGCAGACGGACTAGCACCACAGATACGCAGTATTTT. As protein: CASRRTSTTDTQYF. The chain is built from TRBV27 and TRBJ2-3, with 8 bases aligning to TRBD2. The CDR3 spans 14 residues. Per germline, CDR1 MNHEY and CDR2 SMNVEV (reference sequence). Trimming cost V 6 bases and J 2 bases; bases outside gene matches: 4.

The V and J genes are TRBV7-2 and TRBJ1-2; 8 nucleotides agree with TRBD1. Per the germline V gene, CDR1 is SGHTA and CDR2 is FQGNSA. Germline trimming cut 5 bases from V and 0 bases from J; bases unmatched to any gene: 8. The length of the CDR3 is 16 residues. The CDR3 is CASSGKGTGANYGYTF. The CDR3 bases are TGTGCCAGCAGCGGAAAAGGGACAGGTGCTAACTATGGCTACACCTTC. The full variable domain, in which reference TRBV7-2 and TRBJ1-2 provide the parts outside the CDR3, is GAGVSQSPSNKVTEKGKDVELRCDPISGHTALYWYRQSLGQGLEFLIYFQGNSAPDKSGLPSDRFSAERTGGSVSTLTIQRTQQEDSAVYLCASSGKGTGANYGYTFGSGTRLTVV.

J is TRBJ2-5 and V is TRBV6-6; 10 bases are shared with TRBD2. The V segment lost 5 bases and the J segment 1 base; nucleotides outside the gene matches: 4. This CDR3 has 15 amino acids. Germline CDR1 MNHNY, CDR2 SVGAGI (reference sequence). The CDR3 region is CASSLAGAPQETQYF. CDR3 bases: TGTGCCAGCAGTCTAGCGGGAGCTCCCCAAGAGACCCAGTACTTC.

The V gene is TRBV5-4, the J gene TRBJ2-7; 7 nucleotides match TRBD1. Germline CDR1 reads SGHNT; CDR2 reads YYREEE (reference sequence). V trimming: 5 bases; J trimming: 5 bases; junction bases outside the gene matches: 10. The CDR3 consists of 14 residues. CDR3 bases: TGTGCCAGCAGTCGAAGACAGGGAGCTGACGAGCAGTACTTC. Encoded protein: CASSRRQGADEQYF.

The V and J genes are TRBV30 and TRBJ2-7, with a possible D match to TRBD1 (5 bases). CDR1 GTSNPN and CDR2 SVGIG come from the germline V gene (reference sequence). The CDR3 runs 16 residues. Trimming took off 0 bases at V and 4 bases at J, with 19 bases between the two ends. This CDR3 reads CAWSVRPRAGLYEQYF. CDR3 nucleotides: TGTGCCTGGAGTGTACGTCCCAGGGCAGGCCTTTACGAGCAGTACTTC.

The rearrangement uses TRBV6-1 and TRBJ1-2; D gene uncertain. Germline lookup yields CDR1 MNHNS and CDR2 SASEGT. V gave up 6 bases and J gave up 2 bases, with 10 bases separating them. This CDR3 region has 13 residues. CDR3 nucleotides: TGTGCCAGCAGGGTCGACGGAAACTATGGCTACACCTTC. Encoded protein: CASRVDGNYGYTF.

V gene TRBV27 combines with J gene TRBJ1-2, with no clear D. Germline V gives CDR1 MNHEY, CDR2 SMNVEV (reference sequence). The CDR3 has 15 amino acids. V lost 0 bases and J lost 7, with 15 bases in between. The CDR3 nucleotides read TGTGCCAGCAGTTTATCAGCCCCCATCGGGTTTGGCTACACCTTC. This translates into CASSLSAPIGFGYTF.

The chain combines TRBV5-1 with TRBJ2-7; the D gene is possibly TRBD1 (6 bases). Per germline, CDR1 SGHRS and CDR2 YFSETQ. The V end lost 0 bases, the J end lost 3 bases, and 10 bases lay between the germline ends. The CDR3 loop spans 14 amino acids. CDR3 DNA sequence: TGCGCCAGCAGCTTGGGGCAGGGGAGCTACGAGCAGTACTTC. Its protein product is CASSLGQGSYEQYF.

This chain links TRBV19 with TRBJ2-3; 7 bases fit TRBD2. This CDR3 has 14 residues. V lost 6 bases and J lost 0; bases outside the gene matches: 3. Germline CDR1 is LNHDA and CDR2 is SQIVND (reference sequence). The CDR3 DNA reads TGTGCCAGTAGCTCTAGCGGTAGCACAGATACGCAGTATTTT. It translates to CASSSSGSTDTQYF.

This chain connects TRBV6-5 to TRBJ2-7, with TRBD2 identical over 12 bases. This CDR3 is 15 amino acids long. In germline, CDR1 is MNHEY, CDR2 SVGAGI. J lost 8 bases, V lost 6 bases, and 11 bases had no gene match. The CDR3 region is CASSAQGLAGGKQYF. The CDR3 DNA reads TGTGCCAGCAGCGCCCAGGGTCTAGCGGGAGGGAAGCAGTACTTC.

This chain joins TRBV2 and TRBJ1-5, with 7 bases that match TRBD1. The V gene end was trimmed by 6 bases and the J gene end by 0 bases; junction bases not matched to a gene: 8. Germline V gene lookup returns CDR1 SNHLY and CDR2 FYNNEI. CDR3 length equals 16 residues. CDR3 nucleotide sequence: TGTGCCAGCAGAGGGGACAGAGAATATAGCAATCAGCCCCAGCATTTT. Translation gives CASRGDREYSNQPQHF.

The rearrangement uses TRBV11-2 and TRBJ1-1; no reliable D call. CDR3 length equals 12 residues. CDR1 is SGHAT, CDR2 FQNNGV, per germline. V lost 5 bases and J 2 bases, leaving 6 bases between the germline ends. Written as DNA, the CDR3 is TGTGCCAGCAGCCACATTAACACTGAAGCTTTCTTT. Translating it yields CASSHINTEAFF.

This sequence joins TRBV9 and TRBJ1-4; perhaps TRBD1 as D (6 bases). The CDR3 loop spans 16 amino acids. V was shortened by 0 bases and J by 2 bases, with 11 bases between the two germline ends. Germline V gene lookup returns CDR1 SGDLS and CDR2 YYNGEE. The CDR3 DNA reads as TGTGCCAGCAGCGTAGGACGGGGGGCGACTAATGAAAAACTGTTTTTT. Amino acid sequence: CASSVGRGATNEKLFF.

The genes are TRBV6-5 and TRBJ1-1, with D perhaps TRBD1 (6 bases). V dropped 2 bases and J dropped 6 bases, with 16 bases sitting between them. The CDR3 sequence is 15 residues long. Germline CDR1 MNHEY, CDR2 SVGAGI. CDR3 protein: CASSYGTTGSSEAFF. CDR3 DNA: TGTGCCAGCAGTTACGGAACTACAGGGAGCTCTGAAGCTTTCTTT.

The V and J genes are TRBV6-5 and TRBJ1-3, with D perhaps TRBD1 (5 bases). The germline V gene has CDR1 MNHEY and CDR2 SVGAGI. This CDR3 contains 14 residues. Trimming took 2 bases from V and 4 from J, leaving 9 bases between them. The CDR3 DNA is TGTGCCAGCAGTTACCGAGACAGCGGAAACACCATATATTTT. This encodes CASSYRDSGNTIYF.

The J gene is TRBJ1-4, the V gene TRBV5-5; D may be TRBD1 (6 bases). The length of the CDR3 is 15 residues. The ends were cut back, 5 bases at V and 3 bases at J, with 14 bases in the middle. CDR1 and CDR2 from the germline V gene are SGHKS and YYEKEE (reference sequence). Here the CDR3 reads CASSFTGNPNEKLFF. CDR3 DNA sequence: TGTGCCAGCAGTTTTACAGGGAATCCTAATGAAAAACTGTTTTTT.

V gene TRBV5-1 combines with J gene TRBJ1-1; 8 nucleotides agree with TRBD1. This CDR3 comprises 14 residues. Germline V CDR1 and CDR2: SGHRS, YFSETQ. Trimming at V came to 2 bases and at J to 6 bases, leaving 6 bases not matched to a gene. The CDR3 loop is CASSFGQGPAEAFF. CDR3 bases: TGCGCCAGCAGCTTCGGACAGGGCCCAGCTGAAGCTTTCTTT.